Listed below are T cell receptor beta chains from one sample, sequenced in a study of T cell responses to AZD1222 COVID-19 vaccine. Clones were read by immunoSEQ multiplex PCR, and TCRdb kept only the in-frame ones, dropping some. The sample has some 81,000 clones; approximately 90% are singletons. The input for sequencing was peripheral blood, taken 28 days after the second AZD1222 dose. Every receptor here comes from an adult who received the AZD1222 COVID-19 vaccine. The CDR3 runs from the conserved cysteine through the conserved F or W. A D gene is named only where the DNA matches it firmly. Some rows have no size entry. The others give once, few or many, or a class for an expanded clone.

clone size	J gene	D gene	V gene	CDR3 protein	CDR3 DNA
.	TRBJ2-2	.	TRBV5-4	CASSLATPTGELFF	TGTGCCAGCAGCTTGGCCACTCCCACCGGGGAGCTGTTTTTT
.	TRBJ2-3	TRBD2	TRBV6-6	CASSPLAGDWSDTQYF	TGTGCCAGCAGTCCACTAGCGGGGGATTGGTCAGATACGCAGTATTTT
.	TRBJ1-2	.	TRBV7-3	CASSPLAGNYGYTF	TGTGCCAGCAGCCCGTTAGCAGGGAACTATGGCTACACCTTC
.	TRBJ2-1	.	TRBV18	CASSSGYVLYNEQFF	TGTGCCAGCTCATCGGGGTATGTCCTCTACAATGAGCAGTTCTTC
.	TRBJ2-3	TRBD2	TRBV3-1/TRBV3-2	CASSQVGLAGGPSTDTQYF	TGTGCCAGCAGCCAAGTGGGACTAGCGGGGGGACCCAGCACAGATACGCAGTATTTT
once	TRBJ2-1	.	TRBV7-7	CASSLVQGREQFF	TGTGCTAGCAGCTTAGTACAGGGAAGGGAGCAGTTCTTC
.	TRBJ1-2	.	TRBV2	CASSEGAQHGYTF	TGTGCCAGCAGTGAAGGGGCACAGCATGGCTACACCTTC
.	TRBJ2-4	.	TRBV11-3	CASSSGTVNIQYF	TGTGCCAGCAGCTCCGGGACTGTGAACATTCAGTACTTC
.	TRBJ2-3	TRBD2	TRBV7-9	CASNIAGGNTDTQYF	TGTGCCAGCAACATAGCGGGAGGGAACACAGATACGCAGTATTTT
once	TRBJ2-7	.	TRBV10-2	CASRDTGTYEQYF	TGCGCCAGCAGAGATACAGGGACCTACGAGCAGTACTTC
.	TRBJ1-5	.	TRBV28	CASSHSQGRQPQHF	TGTGCCAGCAGCCATAGCCAGGGACGACAGCCCCAGCATTTT
.	TRBJ1-2	.	TRBV6-6	CASSRPDGYGYTF	TGTGCCAGCAGTCGCCCGGACGGATATGGCTACACCTTC
.	TRBJ1-5	.	TRBV5-1	CASSLEGLDQPQHF	TGCGCCAGCAGCTTGGAAGGGCTCGATCAGCCCCAGCATTTT
.	TRBJ1-1	.	TRBV28	CASSQKTGPGTEAFF	TGTGCCAGCAGCCAGAAGACAGGCCCAGGGACTGAAGCTTTCTTT
few	TRBJ2-5	.	TRBV5-4	CASSFTEQETQYF	TGTGCCAGCAGCTTTACAGAACAAGAGACCCAGTACTTC
.	TRBJ2-3	TRBD1	TRBV19	CASNQWTGSTDTQYF	TGTGCCAGTAATCAATGGACAGGGAGTACAGATACGCAGTATTTT
.	TRBJ1-5	.	TRBV28	CASSLTGSKPQHF	TGTGCCAGCAGTTTAACAGGTTCGAAGCCCCAGCATTTT
.	TRBJ1-1	.	TRBV27	CASTRTAMNTEAFF	TGTGCCAGCACACGGACGGCAATGAACACTGAAGCTTTCTTT
.	TRBJ1-6	TRBD1	TRBV3-1/TRBV3-2	CASSQTGDAPLHF	TGTGCCAGCAGCCAAACAGGGGATGCACCCCTCCACTTT
.	TRBJ2-3	.	TRBV5-1	CASRGTGDTQYF	TGCGCCAGCAGGGGAACTGGGGATACGCAGTATTTT
.	TRBJ1-2	.	TRBV19	CASSIQGNYGYTF	TGTGCCAGTAGTATCCAGGGAAACTATGGCTACACCTTC
.	TRBJ1-2	.	TRBV2	CASGELGYGYTF	TGTGCCAGCGGGGAATTGGGCTATGGCTACACCTTC
.	TRBJ1-4	.	TRBV11-2	CASSSRETNEKLFF	TGTGCCAGCAGCTCCCGGGAAACTAATGAAAAACTGTTTTTT
.	TRBJ1-3	TRBD1	TRBV7-2	CASSLVGTGGQGSTIYF	TGTGCCAGCAGCTTAGTAGGGACAGGGGGCCAGGGAAGCACCATATATTTT
.	TRBJ2-1	TRBD1	TRBV3-1/TRBV3-2	CASRPGQGHNEQFF	TGTGCCAGCCGACCGGGACAGGGGCACAATGAGCAGTTCTTC
.	TRBJ1-2	.	TRBV11-2	CASSPRAGHGYTF	TGTGCCAGCAGCCCCAGGGCTGGGCATGGCTACACCTTC
.	TRBJ2-1	.	TRBV11-2	CASSLGHFEQFF	TGTGCCAGCAGCTTAGGACACTTCGAGCAGTTCTTC
.	TRBJ1-2	.	TRBV5-1	CASSLAFLASKGYTF	TGCGCCAGCAGCTTGGCGTTTCTGGCGAGTAAGGGCTACACCTTC
.	TRBJ2-7	.	TRBV6-5	CASSSFSGEYEQYF	TGTGCCAGCAGTTCCTTTTCTGGAGAGTACGAGCAGTACTTC
.	TRBJ2-7	TRBD2	TRBV10-3	CAIRATAGLAGGDEQYF	TGTGCCATCAGGGCTACTGCTGGACTAGCCGGGGGAGACGAGCAGTACTTC
.	TRBJ2-7	.	TRBV6-5	CASSLQLERGEQYF	TGTGCCAGCAGTCTACAGCTTGAGAGGGGCGAGCAGTACTTC
.	TRBJ2-7	.	TRBV4-1	CASSQVGVEQYF	TGCGCCAGCAGCCAAGTAGGGGTCGAGCAGTACTTC
.	TRBJ1-1	.	TRBV9	CASSVDTRNTEAFF	TGTGCCAGCAGCGTGGACACACGAAACACTGAAGCTTTCTTT
.	TRBJ2-7	TRBD2	TRBV6-5	CASSQFLGGAYEQYF	TGTGCCAGCAGCCAATTTTTGGGGGGGGCCTACGAGCAGTACTTC
few	TRBJ1-2	TRBD1	TRBV5-1	CASRTGGDYGYTF	TGCGCCAGCAGGACAGGGGGGGACTATGGCTACACCTTC
once	TRBJ1-6	.	TRBV6-1	CASSGTVGSSYNSPLHF	TGTGCCAGCAGTGGTACAGTCGGGAGCTCCTATAATTCACCCCTCCACTTT
.	TRBJ2-4	.	TRBV11-2	CASSLIVRGNGIQYF	TGTGCCAGCAGCTTAATCGTCCGGGGTAACGGCATTCAGTACTTC
.	TRBJ2-4	.	TRBV25-1	CASSEQGSAIQYF	TGTGCCAGCAGTGAACAGGGATCCGCCATTCAGTACTTC
.	TRBJ2-2	.	TRBV24-1	CATSFSGELFF	TGTGCCACCAGTTTCTCCGGGGAGCTGTTTTTT
.	TRBJ1-6	.	TRBV11-2	CASSLGGTYNSPLHF	TGTGCCAGCAGCTTAGGGGGGACTTATAATTCACCCCTCCACTTT
.	TRBJ1-1	TRBD1	TRBV9	CASSAGTGGHTEAFF	TGTGCCAGCAGCGCCGGGACAGGGGGCCACACTGAAGCTTTCTTT
.	TRBJ2-5	.	TRBV7-3	CASSLTPGEGETQYF	TGTGCCAGCAGCTTAACCCCCGGCGAAGGGGAGACCCAGTACTTC
.	TRBJ1-4	TRBD1	TRBV14	CASSQVTGRTNEKLFF	TGTGCCAGCAGCCAAGTGACAGGGCGAACTAATGAAAAACTGTTTTTT
.	TRBJ1-5	TRBD1	TRBV2	CASKGTVSNQPQHF	TGTGCCAGCAAAGGGACAGTTAGCAATCAGCCCCAGCATTTT
.	TRBJ1-2	.	TRBV4-1	CASSQAQPPGGYGYTF	TGCGCCAGCAGCCAAGCGCAACCGCCCGGGGGCTATGGCTACACCTTC
.	TRBJ1-6	.	TRBV15	CATRREGNSPLHF	TGTGCCACCAGGAGGGAGGGTAATTCACCCCTCCACTTT
few	TRBJ1-5	.	TRBV19	CASSIVYGNQPQHF	TGTGCCAGTAGTATCGTTTATGGGAATCAGCCCCAGCATTTT